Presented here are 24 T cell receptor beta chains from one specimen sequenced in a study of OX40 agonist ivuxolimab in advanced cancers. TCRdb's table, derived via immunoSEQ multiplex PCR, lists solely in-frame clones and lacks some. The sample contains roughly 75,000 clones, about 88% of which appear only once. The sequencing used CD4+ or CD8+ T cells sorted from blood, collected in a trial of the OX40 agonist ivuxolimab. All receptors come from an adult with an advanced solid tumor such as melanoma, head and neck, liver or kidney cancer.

CDR3 loop: CASSLTLDRPNEQFF. In DNA, the CDR3 is TGCGCCAGCAGCCTAACTTTGGACAGGCCCAATGAGCAGTTCTTC. This chain connects TRBV4-3 to TRBJ2-1; the match to TRBD1 covers 7 bases. CDR1 LGHNA and CDR2 YSLEER come from the germline V gene. This CDR3 has 15 residues. V dropped 4 bases and J dropped 6; count of bases not matched to a gene: 9.

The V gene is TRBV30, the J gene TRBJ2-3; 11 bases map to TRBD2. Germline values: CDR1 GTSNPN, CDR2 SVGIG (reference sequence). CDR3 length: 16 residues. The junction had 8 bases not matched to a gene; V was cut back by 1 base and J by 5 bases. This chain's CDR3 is CAWSEGTSGRVDTQYF. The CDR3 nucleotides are TGTGCCTGGAGTGAAGGGACTAGCGGAAGGGTAGATACGCAGTATTTT.

The CDR3 DNA reads as TGTGCCAGCAGCTTAAGCCGGGGGGCAAACCCATCGGGGGAGCTGTTTTTT. Protein sequence: CASSLSRGANPSGELFF. The chain combines TRBV5-4 with TRBJ2-2; the D gene is possibly TRBD2 (7 bases). Germline CDR1 and CDR2: SGHNT and YYREEE (reference sequence). The CDR3 consists of 17 residues. Between the trimmed V and J ends, which lost 2 bases and 8 bases, there was a span of 22 bases.

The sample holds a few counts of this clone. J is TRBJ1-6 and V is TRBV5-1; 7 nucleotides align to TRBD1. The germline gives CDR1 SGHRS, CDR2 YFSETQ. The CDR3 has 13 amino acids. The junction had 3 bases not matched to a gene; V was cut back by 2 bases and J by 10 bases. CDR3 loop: CASSLGGDSPLHF. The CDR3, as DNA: TGCGCCAGCAGCTTAGGGGGCGACTCACCCCTCCACTTT.

CDR3 residues: CASSVAQTGQGGMGEQYF. The DNA of the CDR3 is TGTGCCAGCAGCGTAGCCCAAACCGGACAGGGTGGGATGGGCGAGCAGTACTTC. V gene TRBV9 combines with J gene TRBJ2-7, with TRBD1 matching 8 bases. The junction had 17 bases not matched to a gene; V was cut back by 0 bases and J by 6 bases. The CDR3 runs to 18 residues. CDR1 and CDR2 (germline): SGDLS, YYNGEE. Combining the CDR3 with reference TRBV9 and TRBJ2-7 gives the whole variable domain DSGVTQTPKHLITATGQRVTLRCSPRSGDLSVYWYQQSLDQGLQFLIQYYNGEERAKGNILERFSAQQFPDLHSELNLSSLELGDSALYFCASSVAQTGQGGMGEQYFGPGTRLTVT.

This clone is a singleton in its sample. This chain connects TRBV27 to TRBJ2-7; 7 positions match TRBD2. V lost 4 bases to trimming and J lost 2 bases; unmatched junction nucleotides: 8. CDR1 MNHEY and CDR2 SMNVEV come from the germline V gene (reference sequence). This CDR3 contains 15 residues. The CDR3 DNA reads TGTGCCAGCAGTTGGTGGGGAGGGGATCCCTACGAGCAGTACTTC. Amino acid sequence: CASSWWGGDPYEQYF.

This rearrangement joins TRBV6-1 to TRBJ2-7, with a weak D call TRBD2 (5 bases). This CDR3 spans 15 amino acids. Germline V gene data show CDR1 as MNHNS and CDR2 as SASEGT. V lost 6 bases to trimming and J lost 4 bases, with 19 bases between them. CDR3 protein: CASSREVGVGYEQYF. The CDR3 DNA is TGTGCCAGCAGCCGTGAAGTCGGGGTCGGGTACGAGCAGTACTTC.

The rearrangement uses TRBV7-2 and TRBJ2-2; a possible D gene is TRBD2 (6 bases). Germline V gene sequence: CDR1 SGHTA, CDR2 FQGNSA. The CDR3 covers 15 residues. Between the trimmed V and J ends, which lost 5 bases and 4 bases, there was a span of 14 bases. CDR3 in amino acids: CASSQQTSSTGELFF. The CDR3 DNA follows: TGTGCCAGCAGCCAACAAACTAGCTCCACCGGGGAGCTGTTTTTT.

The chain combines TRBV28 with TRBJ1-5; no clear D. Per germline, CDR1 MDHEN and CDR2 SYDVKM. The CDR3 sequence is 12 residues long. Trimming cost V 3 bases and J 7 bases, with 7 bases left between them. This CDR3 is CASSLAGQPQHF. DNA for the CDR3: TGTGCCAGCAGTTTGGCGGGGCAGCCCCAGCATTTT.

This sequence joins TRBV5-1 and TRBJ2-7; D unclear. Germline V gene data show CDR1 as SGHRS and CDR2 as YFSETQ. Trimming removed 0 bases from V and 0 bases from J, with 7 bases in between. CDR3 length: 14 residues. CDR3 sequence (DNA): TGCGCCAGCAGCTTGGAGGGAAGCTCCTACGAGCAGTACTTC. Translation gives CASSLEGSSYEQYF.

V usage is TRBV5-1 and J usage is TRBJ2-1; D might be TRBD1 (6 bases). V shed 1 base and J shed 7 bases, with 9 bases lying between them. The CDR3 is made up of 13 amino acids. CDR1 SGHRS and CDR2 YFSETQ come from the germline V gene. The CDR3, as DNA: TGCGCCAGCAGCTTGACCGGACAGAATGAGCAGTTCTTC. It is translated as CASSLTGQNEQFF.

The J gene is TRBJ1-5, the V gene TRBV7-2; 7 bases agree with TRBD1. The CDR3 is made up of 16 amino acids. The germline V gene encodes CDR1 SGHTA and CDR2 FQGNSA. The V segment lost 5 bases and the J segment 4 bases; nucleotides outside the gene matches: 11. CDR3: CASSPGGTDTNQPQHF. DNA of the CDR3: TGTGCCAGCAGCCCAGGTGGGACAGACACTAATCAGCCCCAGCATTTT.

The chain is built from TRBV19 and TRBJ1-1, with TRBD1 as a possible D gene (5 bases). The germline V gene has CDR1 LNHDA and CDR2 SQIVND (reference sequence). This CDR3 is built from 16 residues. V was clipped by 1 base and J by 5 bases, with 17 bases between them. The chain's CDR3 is CASSIAPRGDGTEAFF. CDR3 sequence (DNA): TGTGCCAGTAGTATAGCCCCTCGGGGCGATGGGACTGAAGCTTTCTTT.

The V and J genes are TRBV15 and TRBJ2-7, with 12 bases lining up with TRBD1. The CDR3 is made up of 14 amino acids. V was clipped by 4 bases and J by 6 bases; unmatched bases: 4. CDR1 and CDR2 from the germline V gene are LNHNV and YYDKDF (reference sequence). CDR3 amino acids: CATSTWDRGLEQYF. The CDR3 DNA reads TGTGCCACCAGCACCTGGGACAGGGGGCTCGAGCAGTACTTC. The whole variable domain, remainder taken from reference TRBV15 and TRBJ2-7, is DAMVIQNPRYQVTQFGKPVTLSCSQTLNHNVMYWYQQKSSQAPKLLFHYYDKDFNNEADTPDNFQSRRPNTSFCFLDIRSPGLGDTAMYLCATSTWDRGLEQYFGPGTRLTVT.

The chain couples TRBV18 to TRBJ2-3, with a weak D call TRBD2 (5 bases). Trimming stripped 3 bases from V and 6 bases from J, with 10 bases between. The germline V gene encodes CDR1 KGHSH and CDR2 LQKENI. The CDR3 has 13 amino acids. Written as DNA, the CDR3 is TGTGCCAGCTCACCCCAGACTATGGATACGCAGTATTTT. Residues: CASSPQTMDTQYF.

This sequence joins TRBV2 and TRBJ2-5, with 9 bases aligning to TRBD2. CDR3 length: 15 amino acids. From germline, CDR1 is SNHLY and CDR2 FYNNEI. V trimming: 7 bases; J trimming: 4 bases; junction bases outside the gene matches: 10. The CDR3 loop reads CASKDQAGGGETQYF. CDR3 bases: TGTGCCAGCAAGGATCAAGCGGGGGGAGGAGAGACCCAGTACTTC.

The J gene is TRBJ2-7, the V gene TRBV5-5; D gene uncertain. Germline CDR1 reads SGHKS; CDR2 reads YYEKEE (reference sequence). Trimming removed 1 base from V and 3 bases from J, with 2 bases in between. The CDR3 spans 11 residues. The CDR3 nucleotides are TGTGCCAGCAGCTTGAACTACGAGCAGTACTTC. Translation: CASSLNYEQYF.

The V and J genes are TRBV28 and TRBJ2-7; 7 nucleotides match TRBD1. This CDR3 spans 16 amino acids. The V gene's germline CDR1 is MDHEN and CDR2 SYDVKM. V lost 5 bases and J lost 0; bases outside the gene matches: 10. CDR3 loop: CASSGRDRFSSYEQYF. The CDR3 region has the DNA TGTGCCAGCAGTGGCCGGGACAGATTTAGCTCCTACGAGCAGTACTTC. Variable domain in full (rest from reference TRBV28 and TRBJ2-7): DVKVTQSSRYLVKRTGEKVFLECVQDMDHENMFWYRQDPGLGLRLIYFSYDVKMKEKGDIPEGYSVSREKKERFSLILESASTNQTSMYLCASSGRDRFSSYEQYFGPGTRLTVT.

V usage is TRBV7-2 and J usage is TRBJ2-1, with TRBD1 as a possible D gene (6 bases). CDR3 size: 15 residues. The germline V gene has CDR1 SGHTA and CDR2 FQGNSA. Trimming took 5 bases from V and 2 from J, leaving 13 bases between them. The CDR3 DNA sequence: TGTGCCAGCAGCCTGGGGGCAGGGGCCTACAATGAGCAGTTCTTC. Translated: CASSLGAGAYNEQFF.

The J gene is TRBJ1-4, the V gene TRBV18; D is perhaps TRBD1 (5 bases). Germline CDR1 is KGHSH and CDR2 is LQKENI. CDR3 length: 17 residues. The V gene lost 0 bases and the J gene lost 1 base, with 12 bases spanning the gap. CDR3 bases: TGTGCCAGCTCACCACCGAATGGGGGTGAAACTAATGAAAAACTGTTTTTT. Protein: CASSPPNGGETNEKLFF.

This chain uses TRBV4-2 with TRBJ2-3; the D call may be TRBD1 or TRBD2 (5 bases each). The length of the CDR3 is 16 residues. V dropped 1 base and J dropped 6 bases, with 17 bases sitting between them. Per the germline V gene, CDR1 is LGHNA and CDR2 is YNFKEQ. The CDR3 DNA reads TGTGCCAGCAGCCAAGCTGAGGGGTCCCCCCTCGATACGCAGTATTTT. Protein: CASSQAEGSPLDTQYF.

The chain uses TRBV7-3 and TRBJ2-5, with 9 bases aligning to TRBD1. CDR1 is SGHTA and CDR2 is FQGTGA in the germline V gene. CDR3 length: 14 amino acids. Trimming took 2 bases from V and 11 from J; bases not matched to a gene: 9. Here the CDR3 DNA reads TGTGCCAGCAGCTTAGGGACAGGGAAAGGAGAGCAGTACTTC. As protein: CASSLGTGKGEQYF.

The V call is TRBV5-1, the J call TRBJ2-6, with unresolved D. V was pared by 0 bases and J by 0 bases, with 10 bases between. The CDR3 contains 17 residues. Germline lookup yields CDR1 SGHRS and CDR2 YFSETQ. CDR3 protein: CASSLAWANSGANVLTF. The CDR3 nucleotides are TGCGCCAGCAGCTTGGCTTGGGCGAACTCTGGGGCCAACGTCCTGACTTTC.

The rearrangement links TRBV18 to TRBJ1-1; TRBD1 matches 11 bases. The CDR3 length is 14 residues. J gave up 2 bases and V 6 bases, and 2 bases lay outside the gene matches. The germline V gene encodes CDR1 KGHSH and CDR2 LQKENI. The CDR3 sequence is CASSGTGGNTEAFF. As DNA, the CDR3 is TGTGCCAGCTCGGGGACAGGGGGTAACACTGAAGCTTTCTTT. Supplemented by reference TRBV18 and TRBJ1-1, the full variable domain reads NAGVMQNPRHLVRRRGQEARLRCSPMKGHSHVYWYRQLPEEGLKFMVYLQKENIIDESGMPKERFSAEFPKEGPSILRIQQVVRGDSAAYFCASSGTGGNTEAFFGQGTRLTVV.